The 12 T cell receptor beta chains listed next were all sequenced from one sample in a study of CD8 T cells in ankylosing spondylitis. One entry per CDR3 protein results from TCRdb running MiXCR on the 5' RACE reads. This table holds 380,000 or so distinct CDR3 sequences, 20% to 25% found once. Material: blood, either unsorted or a sorted T cell fraction (not recorded which). These receptors were collected from a male donor with ankylosing spondylitis or in good health (not recorded which).

This clonotype was seen many times. J is TRBJ2-7 and V is TRBV20-1; TRBD1 agrees at 8 bases. This CDR3 region has 15 residues. Germline V gene lookup returns CDR1 DFQATT and CDR2 SNEGSKA (reference sequence). Trimming cost V 3 bases and J 0 bases; bases outside gene matches: 7. CDR3: CSASRDRPRSYEQYF. DNA for the CDR3: TGCAGTGCTAGCCGGGACAGGCCCCGCTCCTACGAGCAGTACTTC.

The chain links TRBV9 to TRBJ2-1; 10 positions agree with TRBD2. The CDR3 has 13 residues. With 10 bases clipped from V and 9 bases from J, the junction kept 10 bases outside the gene matches. In germline, CDR1 is SGDLS, CDR2 YYNGEE. The CDR3, as DNA: TGTGCCCCCGTACTAGCGGGGACCGGTGAGCAGTTCTTC. Amino acid sequence: CAPVLAGTGEQFF.

This clonotype has just a few counts. V usage is TRBV2 and J usage is TRBJ2-1, with a possible D match to TRBD2 (5 bases). The CDR3 covers 16 residues. In germline, CDR1 is SNHLY, CDR2 FYNNEI. Trimming removed 8 bases from V and 0 bases from J, with 17 bases in between. CDR3 sequence: CASPRGLPLSYNEQFF. CDR3 in DNA: TGTGCCAGCCCCCGAGGGCTACCTCTCTCCTACAATGAGCAGTTCTTC.

The rearrangement uses TRBV19 and TRBJ2-1; D is unresolved. This CDR3 has 13 amino acids. With 2 bases removed from V and 12 bases from J, the gap between germline ends came to 14 bases. Germline CDR1 is LNHDA and CDR2 is SQIVND (reference sequence). The DNA of the CDR3 is TGTGCCAGTAGTATACAAACACCCAGTGGGCAGTTCTTC. This sequence encodes CASSIQTPSGQFF. The variable domain in full, with the rest retrieved from reference TRBV19 and TRBJ2-1, is DGGITQSPKYLFRKEGQNVTLSCEQNLNHDAMYWYRQDPGQGLRLIYYSQIVNDFQKGDIAEGYSVSREKKESFPLTVTSAQKNPTAFYLCASSIQTPSGQFFGPGTRLTVL.

This chain links TRBV7-9 with TRBJ2-1; D might be TRBD2 (5 bases). V was shortened by 5 bases and J by 0 bases, with 11 bases between the two germline ends. The CDR3 runs 15 residues. Germline V CDR1 and CDR2: SEHNR, FQNEAQ (reference sequence). CDR3 DNA sequence: TGTGCCAGCAGCCGCGGACTCGTCTCCTACAATGAGCAGTTCTTC. Translation: CASSRGLVSYNEQFF.

Many counts were recorded for this clonotype. The V and J genes are TRBV6-4 and TRBJ1-1; a possible D gene is TRBD1 (6 bases). CDR3 size: 15 residues. V lost 3 bases and J lost 6, with 17 bases in between. Germline assignment: CDR1 MRHNA and CDR2 SNTAGT. CDR3 loop: CASSETTGNYAEAFF. In DNA form, the CDR3 reads TGTGCCAGCAGTGAAACTACAGGGAATTATGCTGAAGCTTTCTTT.

The chain uses TRBV2 and TRBJ2-2, with TRBD1 matching 7 bases. CDR1 SNHLY and CDR2 FYNNEI come from the germline V gene. This CDR3 contains 13 residues. J was trimmed by 4 bases and V by 10 bases; bases with no gene match: 6. The CDR3 nucleotides are TGTGCCACCACGGGACAGACCACCGGGGAGCTGTTTTTT. Amino acid sequence: CATTGQTTGELFF.

Many counts were recorded for this clonotype. The chain links TRBV27 to TRBJ2-3; D is unclear. CDR1 and CDR2 (germline): MNHEY, SMNVEV (reference sequence). Between the trimmed V and J ends, which lost 5 bases and 1 base, there was a span of 4 bases. The CDR3 extends over 12 amino acids. DNA of the CDR3: TGTGCCAGCAGTGGGGGCACAGATACGCAGTATTTT. It is translated as CASSGGTDTQYF.

This clonotype was observed a few times. This chain links TRBV12-3 or TRBV12-4 with TRBJ2-4, with D hard to call. Trimming cost V 0 bases and J 16 bases, with 16 bases left between them. The CDR3 consists of 13 residues. The CDR3 DNA is TGTGCCAGCAGTTTAGCCCCGACTGCTACGGTTTACTTC. Translation gives CASSLAPTATVYF.

This clonotype was detected a few times. The chain carries TRBV5-1 and TRBJ2-5, with unresolved D. Trimming shortened V by 0 bases and J by 5 bases, and 11 bases separated the two germline ends. CDR3 length: 14 amino acids. CDR1 and CDR2 from the germline V gene are SGHRS and YFSETQ. The CDR3: CASSLEGYGETQYF. DNA of the CDR3: TGCGCCAGCAGCTTGGAAGGGTACGGGGAGACCCAGTACTTC.

This clonotype has only a few counts. The J gene is TRBJ2-7, the V gene TRBV27, with D perhaps matching TRBD2 (6 bases). This CDR3 has 14 amino acids. Germline CDR1 is MNHEY and CDR2 is SMNVEV (reference sequence). The ends were cut back, 1 base at V and 4 bases at J, with 11 bases in the middle. The CDR3 coding sequence is TGTGCCAGCAGTTTATTGGGCGGGGATTACGAGCAGTACTTC. Translated, it gives CASSLLGGDYEQYF.

This chain connects TRBV12-3 or TRBV12-4 to TRBJ2-7; 7 nucleotides line up with TRBD2. V shed 6 bases, J shed 7 bases, and the junction held 15 bases outside the gene matches. The CDR3 contains 15 residues. The CDR3 loop is CASSPSREAGWEQYF. In nucleotides, the CDR3 is TGTGCCAGCAGCCCGAGCCGGGAGGCGGGTTGGGAGCAGTACTTC.